The 23 T cell receptor beta chains presented below share a single source sample, sequenced in a study of blood T cell repertoires in COVID-19. Only in-frame clones appear in the TCRdb table, and some are missing; sequencing was by immunoSEQ multiplex PCR. This sample has some 150,000 clones; 86% occur once, and the top ten carry approximately 4.3%. Input material: PBMCs or T cells enriched from blood (not recorded which). Every receptor here comes from a man in his forties or fifties who had recovered from COVID-19.

J is TRBJ1-2 and V is TRBV12-3 or TRBV12-4, with D possibly being TRBD1 (6 bases). Trimming took 0 bases from V and 5 from J, leaving 7 bases between them. There are 13 residues in the CDR3. The CDR3 spells CASSLAGAYGYTF. DNA for the CDR3: TGTGCCAGCAGTTTAGCGGGGGCGTATGGCTACACCTTC.

The chain carries TRBV6-5 and TRBJ2-5; 7 bases line up with TRBD2. The V and J ends lost 0 bases and 6 bases, in that order; junction bases with no gene match: 10. The CDR3 covers 16 residues. Per germline, CDR1 MNHEY and CDR2 SVGAGI. The CDR3, as DNA: TGTGCCAGCAGTTACTCCGGTGCTGGCGGGGGAAAGACCCAGTACTTC. It is translated as CASSYSGAGGGKTQYF.

This chain links TRBV7-8 with TRBJ1-5, with D possibly matching TRBD1 (6 bases). Trimming removed 5 bases at V and 7 bases at J, with 15 bases between. This CDR3 has 14 residues. The V gene's germline CDR1 is SGHVS and CDR2 FQNEAQ. The CDR3 DNA is TGTGCCAGCAGCGCAGGGGCTGGGCCCCAGCCCCAGCATTTT. Encoded protein: CASSAGAGPQPQHF.

The chain joins TRBV28 to TRBJ1-1, with 7 bases identical to TRBD1. This CDR3 has 14 residues. Germline CDR1 MDHEN, CDR2 SYDVKM. Trimming took 2 bases from V and 3 from J; bases not matched to a gene: 3. The CDR3 DNA follows: TGTGCCAGCAGTTTACGGGACAGCTACACTGAAGCTTTCTTT. Its translation is CASSLRDSYTEAFF.

This clone appeared a few times. The gene calls are TRBV28 and TRBJ2-7, with 8 bases matching TRBD2. V trimming: 2 bases; J trimming: 6 bases; junction bases outside the gene matches: 9. The CDR3 has 15 amino acids. The germline CDR1 and CDR2 sequences are MDHEN and SYDVKM. The CDR3 loop is CASSLRSSGYAEQYF. For the CDR3, the DNA is TGTGCCAGCAGTTTAAGGTCTAGCGGGTATGCCGAGCAGTACTTC.

This clone is deemed medium-sized (0.01 to 0.1%). This chain links TRBV24-1 with TRBJ2-7, with TRBD1 as a possible D gene (6 bases). The CDR3 runs 19 residues. The germline V and J ends were trimmed by 0 bases and 4 bases, with 24 bases remaining between them. In germline, CDR1 is KGHDR, CDR2 SFDVKD. CDR3 bases: TGTGCCACCAGTGATTTGGTAGTGATGGGACATTGGACACAGTACGAGCAGTACGTC. Translating gives CATSDLVVMGHWTQYEQYV.

This clone was counted only a few times. V is TRBV28 and J is TRBJ2-4, with 11 positions matching TRBD1. Germline trimming cut 6 bases from V and 1 base from J; bases unmatched to any gene: 5. The CDR3 loop spans 16 amino acids. The germline CDR1 and CDR2 sequences are MDHEN and SYDVKM. The CDR3 sequence: CASRGTGGVAKNIQYF. The CDR3 DNA reads TGTGCCAGCAGGGGGACAGGGGGGGTGGCCAAAAACATTCAGTACTTC.

The V and J genes are TRBV6-4 and TRBJ2-1, with D possibly being TRBD1 (6 bases). This CDR3 is built from 13 residues. Germline lookup yields CDR1 MRHNA and CDR2 SNTAGT. Deletions cut 5 bases from V and 8 bases from J, with 13 bases between. CDR3 in DNA: TGTGCCAGCAGTCGGGACACCCTCGATGAGCAGTTCTTC. Protein: CASSRDTLDEQFF.

The J gene is TRBJ2-2, the V gene TRBV11-2; weak D call: TRBD1 (5 bases). The V gene lost 6 bases and the J gene lost 4 bases, with 12 bases spanning the gap. The CDR3 is 14 residues long. CDR1 SGHAT and CDR2 FQNNGV come from the germline V gene. CDR3 sequence (DNA): TGTGCCAGCAGAGACAGAATGGGCACCGGGGAGCTGTTTTTT. Its translation is CASRDRMGTGELFF.

V is TRBV6-5 and J is TRBJ2-7; a weak D match, TRBD2 (5 bases). CDR1 and CDR2 from the germline V gene are MNHEY and SVGAGI. CDR3 length: 14 amino acids. V lost 6 bases and J 2 bases, leaving 14 bases between the germline ends. The chain's CDR3 is CASSPLVTTYEQYF. The CDR3 DNA reads as TGTGCCAGCAGCCCCCTTGTGACTACCTACGAGCAGTACTTC.

This clone was seen only a few times. The rearrangement uses TRBV9 and TRBJ2-3; no clear D gene. This CDR3 is built from 15 residues. Trimming shortened V by 1 base and J by 3 bases, and 12 bases separated the two germline ends. Germline CDR1 reads SGDLS; CDR2 reads YYNGEE. The chain's CDR3 is CASSVMSLRTDTQYF. CDR3 DNA sequence: TGTGCCAGCAGCGTAATGTCGCTACGAACAGATACGCAGTATTTT.

V gene TRBV7-9 combines with J gene TRBJ1-6, with 7 bases that match TRBD1. The ends lost 5 bases at V and 7 bases at J; junction bases unmatched: 5. Germline assignment: CDR1 SEHNR and CDR2 FQNEAQ (reference sequence). The CDR3 length is 14 residues. The CDR3 loop reads CASSPGRGNSPLHF. The CDR3 coding sequence is TGTGCCAGCAGCCCGGGCAGGGGGAATTCACCCCTCCACTTT.

This clone was picked up one time. V usage is TRBV5-1 and J usage is TRBJ2-1; 7 bases match TRBD1. The CDR3 has 15 amino acids. After removal of 4 bases from V and 10 bases from J, the junction contained 14 bases not matched to a gene. Germline V gene lookup returns CDR1 SGHRS and CDR2 YFSETQ. CDR3: CASSRGHPGTDEQFF. The CDR3 nucleotides read TGCGCCAGCAGCCGAGGACACCCCGGGACAGACGAGCAGTTCTTC.

To note about this clone: The germline gene is not matched at one end of the junction; a read error may be the cause. The chain recombines TRBV7-7 with TRBJ2-2; a possible D gene is TRBD1 (6 bases). The V gene's germline CDR1 is SSHAT and CDR2 FNYEAQ (reference sequence). This CDR3 region has 17 residues. The CDR3 sequence is CASSLALAGANTGELFF. CDR3 DNA: TGTGCTAGCAGCTTAGCGCTGGCAGGGGCGAACACCGGGGAGCTGTTTTTT.

The V and J genes are TRBV7-6 and TRBJ1-1; possible D gene TRBD1, 6 bases. CDR1 is SGHVS and CDR2 is FNYEAQ in the germline V gene. Trimming cost V 2 bases and J 7 bases, with 14 bases left between them. The CDR3 sequence is 14 residues long. In nucleotides, the CDR3 is TGTGCCAGCAGCTTAAAGAACACAGGGCTTGAAGCTTTCTTT. Its protein product is CASSLKNTGLEAFF.

V gene TRBV2 combines with J gene TRBJ1-2, with TRBD1 as a possible D gene (6 bases). Trimming cost V 3 bases and J 2 bases, with 10 bases left between them. CDR3 length: 14 amino acids. CDR1 and CDR2 (germline): SNHLY, FYNNEI. The CDR3 bases are TGTGCCAGCAGTGAGTTTACAGGGAACTATGGCTACACCTTC. This codes for CASSEFTGNYGYTF. The whole variable domain, filled in from reference TRBV2 and TRBJ1-2, reads EPEVTQTPSHQVTQMGQEVILRCVPISNHLYFYWYRQILGQKVEFLVSFYNNEISEKSEIFDDQFSVERPDGSNFTLKIRSTKLEDSAMYFCASSEFTGNYGYTFGSGTRLTVV.

CDR3 sequence: CASSPLGARANYGYTF. The CDR3, as DNA: TGTGCCAGCAGTCCACTCGGCGCCAGGGCAAACTATGGCTACACCTTC. This chain connects TRBV27 to TRBJ1-2; D perhaps matches TRBD1 (5 bases). V shed 5 bases and J shed 2 bases, with 18 bases lying between them. CDR1 and CDR2 from the germline V gene are MNHEY and SMNVEV (reference sequence). The CDR3 extends over 16 amino acids.

This chain connects TRBV5-6 to TRBJ1-2; D unresolved. Germline values: CDR1 SGHDT, CDR2 YYEEEE. This CDR3 has 12 amino acids. With 4 bases removed from V and 2 bases from J, the gap between germline ends came to 6 bases. CDR3 protein: CASSLRNYGYTF. As DNA, the CDR3 is TGTGCCAGCAGCCTCAGGAACTATGGCTACACCTTC.

Points on this clone: One end of the junction is discordant with germline, which a read error may explain. This chain connects TRBV7-9 to TRBJ2-1, with 7 bases matching TRBD2. In germline, CDR1 is SEHNR, CDR2 FQNEAQ (reference sequence). The CDR3 is 15 amino acids. DNA of the CDR3: TGTGCCAGCAGCCTAAGGACTAGTCCCTACGATGAGCAGTTCTTC. This gives the protein CASSLRTSPYDEQFF.

This clone was recorded a few times. This chain uses TRBV7-9 with TRBJ1-5, with D maybe TRBD1 (6 bases). Germline CDR1 reads SEHNR; CDR2 reads FQNEAQ (reference sequence). The CDR3 length is 16 residues. V was shortened by 4 bases and J by 0 bases, with 13 bases between the two germline ends. DNA for the CDR3: TGTGCCAGCAGCTCATCTGACAGGATTAGCAATCAGCCCCAGCATTTT. It codes for CASSSSDRISNQPQHF.

The rearrangement uses TRBV5-1 and TRBJ2-5; a weak D match, TRBD1 (5 bases). Trimming stripped 6 bases from V and 4 bases from J, with 16 bases between. Germline assignment: CDR1 SGHRS and CDR2 YFSETQ. The CDR3 is made up of 14 amino acids. CDR3 in DNA: TGCGCCAGCACCCTCCTGGGGCAGATAGAGACCCAGTACTTC. Translated: CASTLLGQIETQYF.

This clone was seen only a few times. The rearrangement links TRBV7-3 to TRBJ1-1, with 9 positions matching TRBD1. CDR1 and CDR2 (germline): SGHTA, FQGTGA. With V trimmed by 7 bases and J by 5 bases, 8 bases remained unmatched. The CDR3 runs 14 residues. The CDR3 nucleotides are TGTGCCAGCAAATCCGGGACAGGGAATACTGAAGCTTTCTTT. This encodes CASKSGTGNTEAFF. The full variable domain, with the rest looked up from reference TRBV7-3 and TRBJ1-1, is GAGVSQTPSNKVTEKGKYVELRCDPISGHTALYWYRQSLGQGPEFLIYFQGTGAADDSGLPNDRFFAVRPEGSVSTLKIQRTERGDSAVYLCASKSGTGNTEAFFGQGTRLTVV.

The rearrangement uses TRBV6-2 or TRBV6-3 and TRBJ2-6, with a tentative D call TRBD1 (6 bases). Trimming shortened V by 4 bases and J by 0 bases, and 16 bases separated the two germline ends. The CDR3 spans 18 residues. Germline assignment: CDR1 MNHEY and CDR2 SVGEGT. The CDR3 bases are TGTGCCAGCAGTTTGGCAGGGGCTATTTACTCTGGGGCCAACGTCCTGACTTTC. Protein: CASSLAGAIYSGANVLTF.